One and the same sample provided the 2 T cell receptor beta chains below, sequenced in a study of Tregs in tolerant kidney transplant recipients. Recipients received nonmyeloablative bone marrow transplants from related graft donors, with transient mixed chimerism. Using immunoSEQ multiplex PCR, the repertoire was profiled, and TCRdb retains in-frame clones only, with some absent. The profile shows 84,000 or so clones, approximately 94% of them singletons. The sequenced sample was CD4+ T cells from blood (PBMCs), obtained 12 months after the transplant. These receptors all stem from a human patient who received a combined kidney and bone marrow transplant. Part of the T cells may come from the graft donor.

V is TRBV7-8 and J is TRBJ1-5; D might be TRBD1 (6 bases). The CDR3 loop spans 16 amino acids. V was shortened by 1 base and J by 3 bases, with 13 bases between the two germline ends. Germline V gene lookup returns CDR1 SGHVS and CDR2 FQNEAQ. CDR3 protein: CASSLGRGLDNQPQHF. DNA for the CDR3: TGTGCCAGCAGCTTAGGGCGGGGGCTTGACAATCAGCCCCAGCATTTT. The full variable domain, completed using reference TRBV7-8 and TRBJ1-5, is GAGVSQSPRYKVAKRGQDVALRCDPISGHVSLFWYQQALGQGPEFLTYFQNEAQLDKSGLPSDRFFAERPEGSVSTLKIQRTQQEDSAVYLCASSLGRGLDNQPQHFGDGTRLSIL.

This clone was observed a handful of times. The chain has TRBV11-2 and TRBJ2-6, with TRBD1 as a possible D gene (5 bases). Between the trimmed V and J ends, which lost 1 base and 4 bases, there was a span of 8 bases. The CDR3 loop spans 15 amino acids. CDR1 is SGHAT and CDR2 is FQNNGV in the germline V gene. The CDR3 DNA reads TGTGCCAGCAGCTTAGCAGGGTGGGGGGCCAACGTCCTGACTTTC. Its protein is CASSLAGWGANVLTF.